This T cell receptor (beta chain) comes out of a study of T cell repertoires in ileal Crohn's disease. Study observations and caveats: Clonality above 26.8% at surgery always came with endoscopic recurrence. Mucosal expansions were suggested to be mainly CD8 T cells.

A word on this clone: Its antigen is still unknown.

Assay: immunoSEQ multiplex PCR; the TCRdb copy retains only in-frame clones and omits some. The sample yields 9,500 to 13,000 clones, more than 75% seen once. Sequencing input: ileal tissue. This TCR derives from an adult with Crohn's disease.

The CDR3, as DNA: TGTGCCAGCAGCGTAGCGGAGGGTTTGGGCAATCAGCCCCAGCATTTT. Translation: CASSVAEGLGNQPQHF. This chain connects TRBV9 to TRBJ1-5, with no clear D. Trimming cost V 0 bases and J 2 bases, with 12 bases left between them. The CDR3 is 16 amino acids. Looked up from germline, CDR1 is SGDLS and CDR2 is YYNGEE.